This TCR beta chain originates from a study of OX40 agonist ivuxolimab in advanced cancers. On the study more broadly: Dose-escalation patients' cancers were hepatocellular carcinoma, melanoma, renal cell or head and neck cancer.

Study results and caveats: Expansion of clones was among the lowest in partial responders at 0.1-3.0 mg/kg. Normalized T-cell clonal expansion was also low in a subset of nonresponders.

Some clones are missing from TCRdb's copy, which holds only in-frame ones; the method was immunoSEQ multiplex PCR. The sample holds tens of thousands of clones; roughly 90% are singletons and the top ten take less than 3.5%. Comments on this clone: What it recognizes is unknown.

Trimming shortened V by 0 bases and J by 0 bases, and 8 bases separated the two germline ends. The CDR3 contains 15 residues. Germline V gene sequence: CDR1 SGHDT, CDR2 YYEEEE. The chain links TRBV5-6 to TRBJ2-3; D gene unclear. The source was CD4+ or CD8+ T cells sorted from blood, collected in a trial of the OX40 agonist ivuxolimab. This receptor was identified in an adult with an advanced solid tumor such as melanoma, head and neck, liver or kidney cancer. CDR3 protein: CASSLGYDSTDTQYF. Here the CDR3 DNA reads TGTGCCAGCAGCTTGGGTTACGACAGCACAGATACGCAGTATTTT.